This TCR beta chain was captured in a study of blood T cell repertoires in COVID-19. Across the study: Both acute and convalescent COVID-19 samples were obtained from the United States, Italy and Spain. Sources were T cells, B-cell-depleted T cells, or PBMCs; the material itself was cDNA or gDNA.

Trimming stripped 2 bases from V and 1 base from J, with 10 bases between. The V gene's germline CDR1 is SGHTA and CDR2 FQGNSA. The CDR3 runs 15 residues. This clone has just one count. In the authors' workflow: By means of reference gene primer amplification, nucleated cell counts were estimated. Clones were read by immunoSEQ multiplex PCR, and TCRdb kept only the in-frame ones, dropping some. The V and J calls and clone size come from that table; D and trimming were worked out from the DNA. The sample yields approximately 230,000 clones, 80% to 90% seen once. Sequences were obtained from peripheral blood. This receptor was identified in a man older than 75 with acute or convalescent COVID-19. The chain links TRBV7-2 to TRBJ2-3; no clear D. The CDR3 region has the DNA TGTGCCAGCAGCTTACTCCCCCGGGGCACAGATACGCAGTATTTT. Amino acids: CASSLLPRGTDTQYF.